Shown below are 15 T cell receptor beta chains from a single sample sequenced in a study of T cells expressing NK-cell markers. With the 5' RACE reads reprocessed, TCRdb shows one record per CDR3 protein and no DNA. Recorded here are 350,000 to 400,000 distinct CDR3 sequences; the top ten clones represent around 10%. The sample was blood T cells: a sorted CD56 or NKG2C T cell subset, CD4+ or CD8+ T cells, or bulk PBMC T cells (not recorded which). These receptors originate from a woman aged 45 to 65 in good health.

CDR3 protein: CATSDLQRLTDTQYF. V and J are TRBV24-1 and TRBJ2-3; TCRdb returns TRBD2, unconfirmable since there is no DNA. Germline-derived CDR1 and CDR2 are KGHDR and SFDVKD. The CDR3 is 15 amino acids.

V usage is TRBV29-1 and J usage is TRBJ2-3; TCRdb indicates TRBD1, and absent DNA this call remains unverified. The CDR3 is made up of 12 amino acids. Germline CDR1 SQVTM, CDR2 ANQGSEA. The CDR3 is CSGRTGTDTQYF.

This chain uses TRBV12-3 or TRBV12-4 with TRBJ2-7; absent DNA, TCRdb's TRBD1 call cannot be checked. This CDR3 region has 13 residues. The CDR3 sequence is CASSLLPGNEQYF.

V usage is TRBV9 and J usage is TRBJ2-1. The CDR3 covers 14 residues. The germline V gene has CDR1 SGDLS and CDR2 YYNGEE. The CDR3 here is CASSVEEPYNEQFF.

The genes are TRBV20-1 and TRBJ2-3; TCRdb calls TRBD1, which cannot be checked without DNA. The CDR3 runs to 15 residues. The germline CDR1 and CDR2 sequences are DFQATT and SNEGSKA (reference sequence). CDR3 sequence reads: CSARDSGPATDTQYF.

The gene calls are TRBV12-3 or TRBV12-4 and TRBJ1-1; TCRdb indicates TRBD1, and absent DNA this call remains unverified. The CDR3 has 15 residues. This CDR3 reads CASSFPQGLNTEAFF.

The chain has TRBV5-1 and TRBJ2-5; there is no DNA to check the TCRdb D call of TRBD2. This CDR3 spans 14 amino acids. The germline CDR1 and CDR2 sequences are SGHRS and YFSETQ. CDR3 protein: CASRTSGSEETQYF.

J is TRBJ1-4 and V is TRBV5-1; TCRdb lists TRBD1, though no DNA is available to test this call. Germline loops: CDR1 SGHRS, CDR2 YFSETQ. The CDR3 totals 16 residues. The CDR3 sequence: CASSPNGQTSNEKLFF.

J is TRBJ1-2 and V is TRBV11-2; as DNA is missing, the TRBD1 call by TCRdb cannot be tested. The CDR3 totals 15 residues. The germline CDR1 and CDR2 sequences are SGHAT and FQNNGV. CDR3 region: CASSLLGGTGYGYTF.

The genes are TRBV24-1 and TRBJ2-1; TCRdb's D call, TRBD1, is unchecked because there is no DNA. This CDR3 region has 13 residues. Looked up from germline, CDR1 is KGHDR and CDR2 is SFDVKD. The CDR3 sequence is CATRQAAGNEQFF.

The genes are TRBV9 and TRBJ2-1; TCRdb's D call, TRBD1, is unchecked because there is no DNA. The CDR3 totals 12 residues. The germline CDR1 and CDR2 sequences are SGDLS and YYNGEE. CDR3 sequence reads: CASSVQGNEQFF.

The V gene is TRBV18, the J gene TRBJ2-1; the TCRdb D gene call, TRBD2, has no DNA to confirm it. From germline, CDR1 is KGHSH and CDR2 LQKENI. The CDR3 loop spans 17 amino acids. CDR3 residues: CASSLEPGLEPGNEQFF.

The chain is built from TRBV5-1 and TRBJ2-1; no DNA is available, so the TRBD2 call from TCRdb remains unchecked. Germline values: CDR1 SGHRS, CDR2 YFSETQ. This CDR3 region has 16 residues. Here the CDR3 reads CASSSGLASVHNEQFF.

The V and J genes are TRBV27 and TRBJ2-1; TCRdb's D gene call, TRBD1, goes unchecked for lack of DNA. The CDR3 covers 14 residues. Germline CDR1 MNHEY, CDR2 SMNVEV (reference sequence). The CDR3 spells CASASLGGGNEQFF.

The gene calls are TRBV25-1 and TRBJ1-1; the D call from TCRdb, TRBD1, cannot be confirmed without DNA. Germline V CDR1 and CDR2: MGHDK, SYGVNS. The CDR3 totals 14 residues. The CDR3 here is CASRGQVLNTEAFF.